This TCR beta chain originates from a study of blood T cell repertoires in COVID-19. Study at large: There were acute and convalescent COVID-19 samples, and they came from the United States, Italy and Spain.

The method was immunoSEQ multiplex PCR; TCRdb's version includes in-frame clones alone and lacks a portion of them. The sample has roughly 300,000 clones; about 90% are singletons. Adults between about 18 and 89 years of age took part from some 25 US areas. Germline V lookup: CDR1 LGHDT, CDR2 YNNKEL (reference sequence). CDR3 size: 17 residues. V lost 1 base and J 1 base, leaving 14 bases between the germline ends. The TCR originated in a woman in her twenties or thirties who had recovered from COVID-19. This chain uses TRBV3-1 (or the pseudogene TRBV3-2) with TRBJ1-3, with D maybe TRBD1 (6 bases). The sample was PBMCs or T cells enriched from blood (not recorded which). The CDR3 loop is CASSQGEGGASGNTIYF. For the CDR3, the DNA is TGTGCCAGCAGCCAAGGGGAGGGGGGGGCATCTGGAAACACCATATATTTT.